This T cell receptor beta chain was captured by sequencing in a study of T cell changes during pregnancy in multiple sclerosis. CDR3 length equals 16 residues. Trimming left V 0 bases short and J 4 bases short, with 12 bases between. CDR1 is MRHNA and CDR2 is SNTAGT in the germline V gene. Sequencing was performed with immunoSEQ multiplex PCR; in TCRdb, only in-frame clones are kept and a portion is missing. Here the sample spans approximately 23,000 clones, 85% to 90% being singletons. The sample in question was CD8+ T cells from peripheral blood mononuclear cells, obtained in the first trimester of pregnancy. The clonotype comes from a female donor with multiple sclerosis, enrolled in a pregnancy study. This chain links TRBV6-4 with TRBJ1-4; D is unresolved. DNA of the CDR3: TGTGCCAGCAGTGACTCGAGTTACGGGAATAATGAAAAACTGTTTTTT. It encodes CASSDSSYGNNEKLFF.